Below, 18 T cell receptor beta chains from the same sample are listed, as sequenced in a study of patients with pleural tuberculosis. TCRdb reprocessed the reads via MiXCR and lists one record per CDR3 protein. This table holds about 30,000 distinct CDR3 sequences, roughly 18% found once. The specimen was peripheral blood. All receptors come from a human donor with pleural tuberculosis.

As for this clonotype: The junction and the germline gene differ at one end; a read error may be behind it. This sequence joins TRBV12-3 or TRBV12-4 and TRBJ1-1; no reliable D call. The CDR3 extends over 14 amino acids. The CDR3 here is CASSPTPLKTEAFF. Written as DNA, the CDR3 is TGTGCCAGCAGCCCTACCCCCCTGAAAACTGAGGCTTTCTTT.

This clonotype was seen at least ten times. This chain joins TRBV5-1 and TRBJ1-4, with no clear D. CDR1 and CDR2 (germline): SGHRS, YFSETQ. V was pared by 2 bases and J by 3 bases, with 8 bases between. The CDR3 is made up of 14 amino acids. The chain's CDR3 is CASSFSASNEKLFF. In DNA form, the CDR3 reads TGCGCCAGCAGCTTTTCGGCTTCTAATGAAAAACTGTTTTTT. The full variable domain, rest sourced from reference TRBV5-1 and TRBJ1-4, is KAGVTQTPRYLIKTRGQQVTLSCSPISGHRSVSWYQQTPGQGLQFLFEYFSETQRNKGNFPGRFSGRQFSNSRSEMNVSTLELGDSALYLCASSFSASNEKLFFGSGTQLSVL.

In its sample, this clonotype was seen many times. The gene calls are TRBV7-9 and TRBJ2-3; D is perhaps TRBD2 (6 bases). The CDR3 sequence is 15 residues long. CDR1 is SEHNR and CDR2 is FQNEAQ in the germline V gene (reference sequence). Trimming left V 3 bases short and J 2 bases short, with 12 bases between. CDR3 sequence: CASSLSAGITDTQYF. CDR3 in DNA: TGTGCCAGCAGCTTGTCCGCGGGGATCACAGATACGCAGTATTTT. Full variable domain (rest looked up from reference TRBV7-9 and TRBJ2-3): DTGVSQNPRHKITKRGQNVTFRCDPISEHNRLYWYRQTLGQGPEFLTYFQNEAQLEKSRLLSDRFSAERPKGSFSTLEIQRTEQGDSAMYLCASSLSAGITDTQYFGPGTRLTVL.

Turning to this clonotype: A much larger clone lies a single base off, so this may be a read error. The chain employs TRBV18 and TRBJ1-3, with D perhaps matching TRBD1 (5 bases). Germline V lookup: CDR1 KGHSH, CDR2 LQKENI. This CDR3 comprises 16 residues. CDR3 protein: CTSSPLTQGFGNTIYF. CDR3 coding DNA: TGTACCAGCTCACCACTAACCCAGGGCTTTGGAAACACCATATATTTT. Full variable domain (missing parts from reference TRBV18 and TRBJ1-3): NAGVMQNPRHLVRRRGQEARLRCSPMKGHSHVYWYRQLPEEGLKFMVYLQKENIIDESGMPKERFSAEFPKEGPSILRIQQVVRGDSAAYFCTSSPLTQGFGNTIYFGEGSWLTVV.

This clonotype was seen many times. The rearrangement uses TRBV19 and TRBJ2-7; 11 nucleotides line up with TRBD2. Germline CDR1 reads LNHDA; CDR2 reads SQIVND (reference sequence). V lost 6 bases to trimming and J lost 1 base; unmatched junction nucleotides: 11. This CDR3 is built from 17 residues. CDR3 DNA: TGTGCCAGTAGACCCACTCCCGGGACTAGCGGATCCTACGAGCAGTACTTC. Residues: CASRPTPGTSGSYEQYF. The full variable domain, rest sourced from reference TRBV19 and TRBJ2-7, is DGGITQSPKYLFRKEGQNVTLSCEQNLNHDAMYWYRQDPGQGLRLIYYSQIVNDFQKGDIAEGYSVSREKKESFPLTVTSAQKNPTAFYLCASRPTPGTSGSYEQYFGPGTRLTVT.

Only a few counts were recorded for this clonotype. A much larger clone differs by one base, so this may be a read error. V usage is TRBV12-3 or TRBV12-4 and J usage is TRBJ1-2; tentatively, D is TRBD1 (6 bases). CDR3 size: 13 residues. This chain's CDR3 is CASSLRGYYGYAF. The CDR3 DNA is TGTGCCAGCAGTTTAAGGGGGTACTATGGCTACGCCTTC.

In its sample, this clonotype was seen many times. This chain joins TRBV2 and TRBJ1-2, with D possibly matching TRBD1 (6 bases). Germline V gene data show CDR1 as SNHLY and CDR2 as FYNNEI. V dropped 8 bases and J dropped 4 bases, with 17 bases sitting between them. The CDR3 runs to 14 residues. CDR3 sequence: CASHNRERGYGYTF. Written as DNA, the CDR3 is TGTGCCAGCCACAACAGGGAACGGGGCTATGGCTACACCTTC.

J is TRBJ2-2 and V is TRBV19; 9 nucleotides line up with TRBD1. The V segment lost 10 bases and the J segment 6 bases; nucleotides outside the gene matches: 12. The CDR3 loop spans 15 amino acids. Germline V gene lookup returns CDR1 LNHDA and CDR2 SQIVND (reference sequence). This CDR3 is CATIQDRGRSGELFF. The CDR3 DNA reads TGTGCCACCATCCAGGACAGGGGTCGGTCCGGGGAGCTGTTTTTT.

This clonotype was picked up one time. A much larger clone sits a single nucleotide away, making a read error possible. The rearrangement joins TRBV29-1 to TRBJ2-7; 12 bases fit TRBD2. The CDR3 extends over 16 amino acids. The germline V gene has CDR1 SQVTM and CDR2 ANQGSEA. Losses at the gene ends were 4 bases for V and 6 bases for J; bases not matched to a gene: 13. This CDR3 is CSVVGTSGSLFCEQYF. The CDR3 region has the DNA TGCAGCGTTGTGGGGACTAGCGGGTCTCTCTTCTGCGAGCAGTACTTC.

This clonotype came up many times. The gene calls are TRBV12-3 or TRBV12-4 and TRBJ2-4, with 7 bases that match TRBD1. The CDR3 totals 16 residues. Trimming at V came to 5 bases and at J to 3 bases, leaving 10 bases not matched to a gene. This CDR3 reads CASSPRQGRGKNIQYF. In nucleotides, the CDR3 is TGTGCCAGCAGTCCGAGACAGGGAAGGGGCAAAAACATTCAGTACTTC.

This clonotype was observed many times. This sequence joins TRBV27 and TRBJ2-7; no clear D gene. Trimming cost V 6 bases and J 3 bases, with 18 bases left between them. The CDR3 has 15 residues. Germline CDR1 MNHEY, CDR2 SMNVEV (reference sequence). CDR3 nucleotides: TGTGCCAGCAGACGAATATTGAAACCGAGCTACGAGCAGTACTTC. It specifies CASRRILKPSYEQYF.

As concerns this clonotype: One junction end disagrees with the germline gene, perhaps due to a read error. This chain links TRBV6-1 with TRBJ2-3; the D is unclear. Germline CDR1 and CDR2: MNHNS and SASEGT. This CDR3 contains 13 residues. The CDR3 is CASSHPSTDTQSF. The CDR3, as DNA: TGTGCCAGCAGTCATCCCTCCACAGATACGCAGTCCTTT.

At least ten counts were recorded for this clonotype. The chain employs TRBV9 and TRBJ2-3; TRBD1 matches 7 bases. Germline loops: CDR1 SGDLS, CDR2 YYNGEE. This CDR3 is built from 15 residues. V dropped 3 bases and J dropped 0; count of bases not matched to a gene: 4. CDR3 nucleotide sequence: TGTGCCAGCAGCGGGCCGGGACAGAGCACAGATACGCAGTATTTT. The encoded protein is CASSGPGQSTDTQYF.

There are many counts of this clonotype. V is TRBV4-1 and J is TRBJ2-5, with 8 bases identical to TRBD1. Germline assignment: CDR1 MGHRA and CDR2 YSYEKL. The V and J ends lost 0 bases and 2 bases, in that order; junction bases with no gene match: 5. The CDR3 totals 16 residues. The CDR3 bases are TGCGCCAGCAGCCAAGACCCCGGGACAGGACAAGAGACCCAGTACTTC. Translating gives CASSQDPGTGQETQYF.

As to this clonotype: A much bigger clone sits one base away, suggesting this may be a read error. V is TRBV12-3 or TRBV12-4 and J is TRBJ2-2; the D is unclear. CDR3 size: 11 residues. CDR3 coding DNA: TGTCCCAGCAGGAGCACCGGGGAGCTGTTTTTT. It encodes CPSRSTGELFF.

At least ten counts were recorded for this clonotype. V usage is TRBV18 and J usage is TRBJ1-1; TRBD1 aligns across 7 bases. Germline V lookup: CDR1 KGHSH, CDR2 LQKENI. CDR3 length: 15 residues. V shed 4 bases, J shed 7 bases, and the junction held 12 bases outside the gene matches. This chain's CDR3 is CASSRLLRGQGEAFF. The CDR3 DNA follows: TGTGCCAGCTCACGCCTACTAAGGGGGCAGGGTGAAGCTTTCTTT. The full variable domain, rest sourced from reference TRBV18 and TRBJ1-1, is NAGVMQNPRHLVRRRGQEARLRCSPMKGHSHVYWYRQLPEEGLKFMVYLQKENIIDESGMPKERFSAEFPKEGPSILRIQQVVRGDSAAYFCASSRLLRGQGEAFFGQGTRLTVV.

This clonotype has just a few counts. The junction departs from the called germline gene at one end, perhaps through a read error. The chain combines TRBV7-6 with TRBJ1-1; the D is unclear. The CDR3 is 13 amino acids. The V gene's germline CDR1 is SGHVS and CDR2 FNYEAQ. CDR3: CVSSLGPTPEAFF. The CDR3 DNA reads TGTGTCAGCAGCTTAGGACCAACCCCTGAAGCTTTCTTT.

There are many counts of this clonotype. This chain connects TRBV6-1 to TRBJ2-2, with 10 bases lining up with TRBD1. The CDR3 length is 15 residues. J lost 4 bases, V lost 5 bases, and 4 bases had no gene match. Germline CDR1 reads MNHNS; CDR2 reads SASEGT. The chain's CDR3 is CASSTGQGSTGELFF. The DNA for the CDR3 is TGTGCCAGCAGTACGGGACAGGGGAGCACCGGGGAGCTGTTTTTT.